These T cell receptor beta chains were read from a single sample in a study of T cells in Graves' hyperthyroidism and ophthalmopathy. TCRdb re-called the multiplex PCR reads with MiXCR, one entry per CDR3 protein. Altogether around 300,000 distinct CDR3 sequences are present, roughly 13% being singletons, with the ten largest covering just under 25%. Specimen: blood. Receptors originate from a woman aged 25 to 39 with Graves' hyperthyroidism. The CDR3 runs from the conserved cysteine through the conserved F or W. The order of the fields is CDR3 protein, CDR3 DNA, J gene, D gene, V gene, clone size. A D gene is named only where the DNA matches it firmly. A row's size may be missing; if present it is once, few, many or a size class.

CASRPLLDPSNQPQHF	TGTGCCAGCAGACCGTTACTCGACCCCAGCAATCAGCCCCAGCATTTT	TRBJ1-5	.	TRBV28	few
CSAREPAGMGETQYF	TGCAGTGCTAGAGAACCGGCGGGGATGGGGGAGACCCAGTACTTC	TRBJ2-5	.	TRBV20-1	many
CSAISTDRREQPQHF	TGCAGTGCTATTTCTACTGACAGGAGGGAACAGCCCCAGCATTTT	TRBJ1-5	.	TRBV20-1	.
CASSQGLAGVKNIQYF	TGCGCCAGCAGCCAAGGACTAGCGGGAGTCAAAAACATTCAGTACTTC	TRBJ2-4	TRBD2	TRBV4-3	once
CASSRISSYNEQFF	TGTGCCAGCTCCCGAATCAGCTCCTACAATGAGCAGTTCTTC	TRBJ2-1	.	TRBV27	few
CASSRPGIPEQYF	TGTGCCAGCAGCCGTCCCGGGATCCCCGAGCAGTACTTC	TRBJ2-7	.	TRBV7-9	.
CASSRNRGQTGELFF	TGTGCCAGCAGCCGAAACAGGGGACAAACCGGGGAGCTGTTTTTT	TRBJ2-2	TRBD1	TRBV11-2	few
CASSPTGICTDTQYF	TGTGCCAGCAGCCCCACAGGGATTTGCACAGATACGCAGTATTTT	TRBJ2-3	.	TRBV7-3	many
CAISDKLVTGETQYF	TGTGCCATCAGTGACAAACTAGTAACGGGAGAGACCCAGTACTTC	TRBJ2-5	.	TRBV10-3	.
CATAPRPGGEETQYF	TGTGCCACCGCGCCCCGCCCAGGGGGCGAAGAGACCCAGTACTTC	TRBJ2-5	TRBD1	TRBV24-1	many
CATSRDEETQYF	TGTGCCACCAGCAGAGATGAGGAGACCCAGTACTTC	TRBJ2-5	.	TRBV15	few
CASSTQGNYEQYF	TGTGCCAGCAGTACTCAGGGCAACTACGAGCAGTACTTC	TRBJ2-7	.	TRBV28	.
CASMPGRFVGPLHF	TGTGCCAGTATGCCGGGAAGGTTCGTGGGGCCCCTCCACTTT	TRBJ1-6	.	TRBV19	few
CASSVAAYGEASPRASGANVLTF	TGTGCCAGCAGTGTCGCCGCGTATGGCGAAGCCTCCCCAAGGGCTTCTGGGGCCAACGTCCTGACTTTC	TRBJ2-6	.	TRBV2	.
CASSQGTPTNEKLFF	TGTGCCAGCAGCCAAGGCACGCCAACTAATGAAAAACTGTTTTTT	TRBJ1-4	.	TRBV3-1	many
CASSIPRDRQPQHF	TGTGCCAGTAGTATCCCACGGGACAGGCAGCCCCAGCATTTT	TRBJ1-5	TRBD1	TRBV19	few
CASSLRAGPQETQYF	TGTGCCAGCAGTCTCCGGGCAGGGCCCCAAGAGACCCAGTACTTC	TRBJ2-5	.	TRBV6-1	many
CSGRQWGFNEQFF	TGCAGTGGGCGGCAGTGGGGCTTCAATGAGCAGTTCTTC	TRBJ2-1	.	TRBV20-1	.
CSASVPSGSLNEQFF	TGCAGTGCTAGTGTCCCTAGCGGGAGTTTAAATGAGCAGTTCTTC	TRBJ2-1	TRBD2	TRBV20-1	.
CASSPRQGANTEAFF	TGTGCCAGCTCACCGAGACAGGGGGCGAACACTGAAGCTTTCTTT	TRBJ1-1	TRBD1	TRBV18	.
CATSRTEGQPQHF	TGTGCCACCAGCCGGACTGAGGGACAGCCCCAGCATTTT	TRBJ1-5	.	TRBV24-1	many
CASSQAQGTAFF	TGTGCCAGCAGCCAAGCCCAGGGGACAGCTTTCTTT	TRBJ1-1	.	TRBV14	many
CASSPSGRSQETQYF	TGTGCCAGCTCACCGTCGGGGCGGAGCCAAGAGACCCAGTACTTC	TRBJ2-5	.	TRBV18	.
CASSLGTYVSGANVLTF	TGTGCCAGCAGCTTAGGTACCTACGTCTCTGGGGCCAACGTCCTGACTTTC	TRBJ2-6	.	TRBV7-9	.
CASSTDGIYNEQFF	TGTGCCAGCAGTACGGACGGAATATACAATGAGCAGTTCTTC	TRBJ2-1	.	TRBV28	many
CASSYGREHYEQYF	TGTGCCAGCAGTTACGGGAGGGAACACTACGAGCAGTACTTC	TRBJ2-7	TRBD2	TRBV6-1	many
CASSFQGIAGNTIYF	TGTGCCAGCAGTTTTCAGGGGATAGCTGGAAACACCATATATTTT	TRBJ1-3	.	TRBV28	many
CASWGREANEQFF	TGTGCCAGCTGGGGGCGGGAGGCCAATGAGCAGTTCTTC	TRBJ2-1	TRBD2	TRBV2	many
CASSLSFVGQGALSSYEQYF	TGTGCCAGCAGTTTATCTTTTGTGGGACAGGGGGCCCTCAGCTCCTACGAGCAGTACTTC	TRBJ2-7	TRBD1	TRBV28	many
CASSLGWRAQYF	TGTGCCAGCAGTTTGGGTTGGAGAGCCCAGTACTTC	TRBJ2-5	.	TRBV28	many
CSATAGANVLTF	TGCAGTGCTACGGCTGGGGCCAACGTCCTGACTTTC	TRBJ2-6	.	TRBV20-1	many
CASSSTGTGDLPSYEQYF	TGTGCCAGCAGCTCCACCGGGACAGGCGACCTCCCCTCCTACGAGCAGTACTTC	TRBJ2-7	TRBD1	TRBV7-8	few
CSAAGLAGGLSGYNEQFF	TGCAGTGCTGCGGGACTAGCGGGAGGGCTCTCTGGGTACAATGAGCAGTTCTTC	TRBJ2-1	TRBD2	TRBV20-1	many
CASSEQTRGTEAFF	TGTGCCAGCAGTGAACAGACCCGTGGCACTGAAGCTTTCTTT	TRBJ1-1	.	TRBV6-1	many
CATSGSGTGREPQHF	TGTGCCACCAGTGGCTCCGGGACGGGGAGGGAGCCCCAGCATTTT	TRBJ1-5	.	TRBV24-1	many
CAWAPLAFSETQYF	TGTGCCTGGGCCCCACTAGCGTTCTCCGAGACCCAGTACTTC	TRBJ2-5	TRBD2	TRBV30	many
CASGARVFRRSEAFF	TGTGCCAGCGGGGCCCGGGTCTTCCGCAGATCTGAAGCTTTCTTT	TRBJ1-1	.	TRBV27	many
CASSPSGGVNTEAFF	TGTGCCAGCAGCCCCTCCGGGGGGGTGAACACTGAAGCTTTCTTT	TRBJ1-1	.	TRBV14	many
CASSPDPGQKNQPQHF	TGTGCCAGCAGCCCCGACCCAGGACAGAAAAATCAGCCCCAGCATTTT	TRBJ1-5	.	TRBV12-3/TRBV12-4	few
CASSSRLNIQYF	TGTGCCAGCAGTTCCCGACTAAACATTCAGTACTTC	TRBJ2-4	.	TRBV27	many
CATSRDRGYSSYNEQFF	TGTGCCACCAGCAGAGATAGGGGCTATAGCTCCTACAATGAGCAGTTCTTC	TRBJ2-1	.	TRBV15	few
CASSQPPGRGGNTIYF	TGCGCCAGCAGCCAGCCCCCTGGGCGGGGAGGAAACACCATATATTTT	TRBJ1-3	.	TRBV4-1	few
CASSRGKKAPGDEQYF	TGTGCCAGTAGTCGGGGCAAAAAAGCCCCTGGGGACGAGCAGTACTTC	TRBJ2-7	.	TRBV19	.
CASTGRYNYGYTF	TGTGCCAGTACCGGCAGATATAACTATGGCTACACCTTC	TRBJ1-2	.	TRBV19	many
CASSQDQGLYNEQFF	TGCGCCAGCAGCCAAGATCAGGGGCTCTACAATGAGCAGTTCTTC	TRBJ2-1	.	TRBV4-3	.
CSARALGSSYNEQFF	TGCAGTGCTAGGGCCCTCGGGTCCTCCTACAATGAGCAGTTCTTC	TRBJ2-1	.	TRBV20-1	many
CASSFRTGRGYTF	TGTGCCAGCAGTTTTCGGACAGGGAGGGGCTACACCTTC	TRBJ1-2	TRBD1	TRBV27	.
CSVEQAGEGLGPDTQYF	TGCAGCGTTGAGCAGGCGGGAGAGGGACTGGGCCCAGATACGCAGTATTTT	TRBJ2-3	TRBD2	TRBV29-1	few
CASSGPGTQYF	TGTGCCAGCAGCGGACCGGGCACGCAGTATTTT	TRBJ2-3	.	TRBV12-3/TRBV12-4	many
CASSLVAGGIDTQYF	TGTGCCAGCAGCTTAGTAGCGGGAGGAATAGATACGCAGTATTTT	TRBJ2-3	TRBD2	TRBV7-9	many
CASSLGGGAVQYF	TGTGCCAGCAGCTTAGGAGGGGGCGCGGTTCAGTACTTC	TRBJ2-7	TRBD1	TRBV7-8	few
CASCTGGTEQYF	TGTGCCAGCTGTACAGGGGGAACCGAGCAGTACTTC	TRBJ2-7	TRBD1	TRBV2	.
CSVRGLAGPAQETQYF	TGCAGTGTCCGGGGACTAGCGGGCCCAGCCCAAGAGACCCAGTACTTC	TRBJ2-5	TRBD2	TRBV20-1	few
CASSVADRGAGNTIYF	TGTGCCAGCAGCGTGGCAGACAGGGGCGCTGGAAACACCATATATTTT	TRBJ1-3	TRBD1	TRBV9	.